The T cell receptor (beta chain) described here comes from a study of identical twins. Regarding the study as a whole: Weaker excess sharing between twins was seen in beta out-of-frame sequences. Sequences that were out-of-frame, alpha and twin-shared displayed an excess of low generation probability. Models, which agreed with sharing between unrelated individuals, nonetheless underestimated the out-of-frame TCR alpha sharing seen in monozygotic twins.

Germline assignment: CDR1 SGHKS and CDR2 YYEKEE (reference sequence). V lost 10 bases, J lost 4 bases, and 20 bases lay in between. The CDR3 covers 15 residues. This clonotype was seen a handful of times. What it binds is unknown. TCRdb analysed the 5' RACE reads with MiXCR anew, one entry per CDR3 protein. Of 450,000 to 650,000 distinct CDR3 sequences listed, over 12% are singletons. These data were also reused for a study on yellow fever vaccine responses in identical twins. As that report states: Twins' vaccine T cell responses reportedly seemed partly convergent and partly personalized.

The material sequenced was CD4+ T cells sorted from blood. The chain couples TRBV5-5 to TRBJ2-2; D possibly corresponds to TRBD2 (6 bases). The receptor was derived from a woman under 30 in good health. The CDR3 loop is CASRNVWRGTGELFF. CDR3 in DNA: TGTGCCTCACGGAATGTCTGGCGGGGCACCGGGGAGCTGTTTTTT.